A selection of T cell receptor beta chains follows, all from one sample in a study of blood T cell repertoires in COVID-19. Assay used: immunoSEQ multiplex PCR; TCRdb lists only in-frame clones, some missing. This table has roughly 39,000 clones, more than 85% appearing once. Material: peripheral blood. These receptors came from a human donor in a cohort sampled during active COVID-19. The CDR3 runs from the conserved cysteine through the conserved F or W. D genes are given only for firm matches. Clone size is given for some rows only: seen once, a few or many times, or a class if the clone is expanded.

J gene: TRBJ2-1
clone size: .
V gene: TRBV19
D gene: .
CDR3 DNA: TGTGCCAGTAGTATCACGAGTGGGAGTAGTGAGCAGTTCTTC
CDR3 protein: CASSITSGSSEQFF

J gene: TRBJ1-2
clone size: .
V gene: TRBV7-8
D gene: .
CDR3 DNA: TGTGCCAGCAGCTTAGACCACAGCTCAAACTATGGCTACACCTTC
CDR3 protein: CASSLDHSSNYGYTF

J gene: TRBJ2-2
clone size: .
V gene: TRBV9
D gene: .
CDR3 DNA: TGTGCCAGCAGCGGTACACAGACGAACACCGGGGAGCTGTTTTTT
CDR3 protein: CASSGTQTNTGELFF

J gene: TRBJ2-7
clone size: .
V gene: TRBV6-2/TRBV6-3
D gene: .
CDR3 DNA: TGTGCCAGCAGTTACGAAATGCTAGGCTCCTACGAGCAGTACTTC
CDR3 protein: CASSYEMLGSYEQYF

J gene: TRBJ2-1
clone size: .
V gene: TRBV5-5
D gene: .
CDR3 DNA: TGTGCCAGCAGCTTGGTTTTGGGGCCCAATGAGCAGTTCTTC
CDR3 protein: CASSLVLGPNEQFF

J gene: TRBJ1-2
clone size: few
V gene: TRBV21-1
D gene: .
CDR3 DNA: TGTGCCAGCAGCAAACGTAGGACAGGTTTATCTGTTAGCTATGGCTACACCTTC
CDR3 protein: CASSKRRTGLSVSYGYTF

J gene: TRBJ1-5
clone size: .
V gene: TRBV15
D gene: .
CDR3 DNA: TGTGCCACCAGCAGTGGTCCAACCAGTCAGCCCCAGCATTTT
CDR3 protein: CATSSGPTSQPQHF

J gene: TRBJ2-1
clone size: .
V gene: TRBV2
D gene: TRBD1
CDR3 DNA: TGTGCCAGCAGGGGACCGGGACAGGGGATTTTCTACAATGAGCAGTTCTTC
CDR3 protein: CASRGPGQGIFYNEQFF

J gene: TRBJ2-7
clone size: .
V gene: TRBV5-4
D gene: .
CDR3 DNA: TGTGCCAGCAGCCCCGACTCTAGTACTAGAGGCTACGAGCAGTACTTC
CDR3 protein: CASSPDSSTRGYEQYF

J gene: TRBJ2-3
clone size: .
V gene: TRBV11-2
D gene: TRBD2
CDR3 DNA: TGTGCCAGCAGCTTAGCCGAAGCGGGATACACAGATACGCAGTATTTT
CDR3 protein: CASSLAEAGYTDTQYF

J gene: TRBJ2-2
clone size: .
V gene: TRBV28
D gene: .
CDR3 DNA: TGTGCCAGCAGTTCATCTAGCCAAAACACCGGGGAGCTGTTTTTT
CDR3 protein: CASSSSSQNTGELFF

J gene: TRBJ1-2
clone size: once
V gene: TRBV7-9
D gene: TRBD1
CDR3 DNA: TGTGCCAGCAGCTCGAACCGGGACAGGCTTAACTATGGCTACACCTTC
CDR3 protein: CASSSNRDRLNYGYTF

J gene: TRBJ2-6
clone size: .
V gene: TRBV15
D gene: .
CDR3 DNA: TGTGCCACCAGCCGTCGGAGCTCTGGGGCCAACGTCCTGACTTTC
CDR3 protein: CATSRRSSGANVLTF

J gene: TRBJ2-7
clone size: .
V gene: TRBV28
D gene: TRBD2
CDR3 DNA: TGTGCCACCCAGGACGGGGGTCGGGGGGGTGTCTACGAGCAGTACTTC
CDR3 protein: CATQDGGRGGVYEQYF

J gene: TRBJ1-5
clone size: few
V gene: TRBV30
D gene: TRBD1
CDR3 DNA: TGTGCCTGGAGCCTGGGGCAGGGGGCTCAGCCCCAGCATTTT
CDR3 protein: CAWSLGQGAQPQHF

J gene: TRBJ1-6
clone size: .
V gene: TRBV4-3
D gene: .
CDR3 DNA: TGCGCCAGCAGCCAAGATCGGGCAGGGCCAAATTCACCCCTCCACTTT
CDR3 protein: CASSQDRAGPNSPLHF

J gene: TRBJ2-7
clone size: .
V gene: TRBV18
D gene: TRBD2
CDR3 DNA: TGTGCCAGCCGCTCCGGGGGGGCGGGTGAGCAGTACTTC
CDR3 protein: CASRSGGAGEQYF

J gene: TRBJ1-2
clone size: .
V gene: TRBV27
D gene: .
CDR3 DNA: TGTGCCAGCAGGCCTGAACGGCATGGGGGCGGCTACACCTTC
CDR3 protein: CASRPERHGGGYTF

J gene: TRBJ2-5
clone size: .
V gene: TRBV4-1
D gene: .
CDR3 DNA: TGCGCCAGCAGCCAAGATCTTGAATACAGAATTCAAGAGACCCAGTACTTC
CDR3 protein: CASSQDLEYRIQETQYF

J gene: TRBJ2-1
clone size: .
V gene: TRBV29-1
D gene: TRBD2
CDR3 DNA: TGCAGCCATCTCCGCGATAGCGGGAGCTACAATGAGCAGTTCTTC
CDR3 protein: CSHLRDSGSYNEQFF

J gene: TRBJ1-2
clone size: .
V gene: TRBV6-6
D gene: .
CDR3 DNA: TGTGCCAGCAGTTACTCCGGGGGGGGGAGTAACTATGGCTACACCTTC
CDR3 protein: CASSYSGGGSNYGYTF

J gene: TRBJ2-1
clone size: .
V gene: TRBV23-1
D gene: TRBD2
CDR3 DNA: TGCGCCAGCAGTCAATTGGGTAGCGGGAGTTGTTACTACAATGAGCAGTTCTTC
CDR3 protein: CASSQLGSGSCYYNEQFF

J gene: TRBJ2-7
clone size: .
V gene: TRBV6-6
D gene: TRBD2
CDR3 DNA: TGTGCCAGCAGTAAATCTAGCGGGAGGGCTGCCTACGAGCAGTACTTC
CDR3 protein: CASSKSSGRAAYEQYF

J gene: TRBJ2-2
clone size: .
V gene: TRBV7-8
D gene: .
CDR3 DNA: TGTGCCAGCAGCCCCCTCCCCAGGGAGAACACCGGGGAGCTGTTTTTT
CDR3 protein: CASSPLPRENTGELFF

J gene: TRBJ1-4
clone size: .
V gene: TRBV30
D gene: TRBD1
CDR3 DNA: TGTGCCTGGAGTGTAGTTTCCGGGACAGGGTTACCTAATGAAAAACTGTTTTTT
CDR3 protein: CAWSVVSGTGLPNEKLFF

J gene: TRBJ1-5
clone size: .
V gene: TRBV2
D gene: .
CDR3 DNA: TGTGCCAGCAGGCAAACGAACCTCGAGGGTCAGCCCCAGCATTTT
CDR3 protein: CASRQTNLEGQPQHF

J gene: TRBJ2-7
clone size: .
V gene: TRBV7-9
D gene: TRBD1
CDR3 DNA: TGTGCCAGCAGCCACCGGGACAGGGGCCCCTTATCCTACGAGCAGTACTTC
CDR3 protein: CASSHRDRGPLSYEQYF

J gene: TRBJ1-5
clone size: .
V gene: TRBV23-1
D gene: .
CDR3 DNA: TGCGCCAGCAGTCAATCGAACGGCTTGGACAGAGAAAGCAATCAGCCCCAGCATTTT
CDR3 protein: CASSQSNGLDRESNQPQHF

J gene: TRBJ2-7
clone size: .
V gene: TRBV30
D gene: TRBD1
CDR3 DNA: TGTGCCTGGAGCAGACAGGGGGCGCTCGAGCAGTACTTC
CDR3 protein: CAWSRQGALEQYF

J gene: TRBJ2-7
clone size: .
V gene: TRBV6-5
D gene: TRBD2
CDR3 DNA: TGTGCCAGCATGACCCTAGCGGGAGGCGAGCAGTACTTC
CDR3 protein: CASMTLAGGEQYF

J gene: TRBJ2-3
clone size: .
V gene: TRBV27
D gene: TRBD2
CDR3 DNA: TGTGCCAGCAGCCTCACCCCTTGGGCAGGGAGGGGCACAGATACGCAGTATTTT
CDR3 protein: CASSLTPWAGRGTDTQYF

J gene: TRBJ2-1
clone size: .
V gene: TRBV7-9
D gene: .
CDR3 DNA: TGTGCCAGCAGCTTAGACTTGATCTATGAGCAGTTCTTC
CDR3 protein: CASSLDLIYEQFF

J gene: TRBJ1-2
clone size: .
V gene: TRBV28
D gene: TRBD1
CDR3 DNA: TGTGCCAGCAGACAGGACAGGGAGTACTTAAGCTACACCTTC
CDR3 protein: CASRQDREYLSYTF

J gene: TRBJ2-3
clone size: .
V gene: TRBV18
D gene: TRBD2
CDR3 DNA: TGTGCCAGCTCGCGACTAGCGGGGGGCACAGATACGCAGTATTTT
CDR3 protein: CASSRLAGGTDTQYF

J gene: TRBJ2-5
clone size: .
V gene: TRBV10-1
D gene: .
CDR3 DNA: TGCGCCAGCAGTGAGTCGATGGGCAGTAATCAAGAGACCCAGTACTTC
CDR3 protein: CASSESMGSNQETQYF

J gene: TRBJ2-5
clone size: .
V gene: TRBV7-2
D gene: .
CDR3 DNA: TGTGCCAGCAGCTTAGAGGGCAGGGGTATGGGCCAGTACTTC
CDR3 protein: CASSLEGRGMGQYF

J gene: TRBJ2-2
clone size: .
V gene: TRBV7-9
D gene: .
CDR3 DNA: TGTGCCAGCAGCTTAGCGGACAGAAACACCGGGGAGCTGTTTTTT
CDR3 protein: CASSLADRNTGELFF

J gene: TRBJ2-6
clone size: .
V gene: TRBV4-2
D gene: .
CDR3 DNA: TGTGCCAGCAGCCAGCCCGGACACGGTGCGACTGGGGCCAACGTCCTGACTTTC
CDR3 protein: CASSQPGHGATGANVLTF

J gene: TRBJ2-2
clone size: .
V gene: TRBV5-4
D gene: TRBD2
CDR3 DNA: TGTGCCAGCAGCTCGGGAGGAGCCGGGGAGCTGTTTTTT
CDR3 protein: CASSSGGAGELFF

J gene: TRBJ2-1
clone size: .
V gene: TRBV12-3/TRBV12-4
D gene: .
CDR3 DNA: TGTGCCAGCAGCCCCTCGGGCAATGAGCAGTTCTTC
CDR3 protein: CASSPSGNEQFF

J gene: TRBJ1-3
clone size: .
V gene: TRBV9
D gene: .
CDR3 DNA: TGTGCCAGCAGCGTCGGGAACTCTGGAAACACCATATATTTT
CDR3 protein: CASSVGNSGNTIYF

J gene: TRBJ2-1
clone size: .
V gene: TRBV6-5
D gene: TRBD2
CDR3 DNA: TGTGCCAGCAGTTCCCTAGCGGGGGGCGATGAGCAGTTCTTC
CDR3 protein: CASSSLAGGDEQFF

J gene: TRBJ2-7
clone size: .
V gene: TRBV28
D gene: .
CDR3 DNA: TGTGCCAGCAGTTTGGGTGGGAGCCCTCGTACCTACGAGCAGTACTTC
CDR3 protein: CASSLGGSPRTYEQYF

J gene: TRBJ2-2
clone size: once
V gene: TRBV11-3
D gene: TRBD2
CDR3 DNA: TGTGCCAGCAGCTTAGGTCCCCATCGCGGGGGGGCCCACACCGGGGAGCTGTTTTTT
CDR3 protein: CASSLGPHRGGAHTGELFF

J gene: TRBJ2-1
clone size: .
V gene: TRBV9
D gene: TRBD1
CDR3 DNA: TGTGCCAGCAGCGTTCAGACAGGGCTGAATGAGCAGTTCTTC
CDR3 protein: CASSVQTGLNEQFF

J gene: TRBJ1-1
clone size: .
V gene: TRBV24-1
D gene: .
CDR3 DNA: TGTGCCACCAGTGACGGACAGAACACTGAAGCTTTCTTT
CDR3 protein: CATSDGQNTEAFF

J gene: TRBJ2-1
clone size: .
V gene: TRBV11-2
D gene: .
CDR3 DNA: TGTGCCAGCAGCTCACCCGGGACTCGCTACAATGAGCAGTTCTTC
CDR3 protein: CASSSPGTRYNEQFF

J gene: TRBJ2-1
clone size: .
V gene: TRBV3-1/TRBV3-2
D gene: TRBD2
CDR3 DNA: TGTGCCAGCAGCCAAGATGAGAAGCGGGACTACAATGAGCAGTTCTTC
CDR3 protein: CASSQDEKRDYNEQFF

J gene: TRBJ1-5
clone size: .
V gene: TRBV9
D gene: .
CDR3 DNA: TGTGCCAGCAGCGTCAACTCGGGAGATCAGCCCCAGCATTTT
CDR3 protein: CASSVNSGDQPQHF

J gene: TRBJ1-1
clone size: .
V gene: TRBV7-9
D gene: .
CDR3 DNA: TGTGCCAGCAGCTTAGCGGGGGGTAACACTGAAGCTTTCTTT
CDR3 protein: CASSLAGGNTEAFF

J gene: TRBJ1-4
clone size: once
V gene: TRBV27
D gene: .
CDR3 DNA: TGTGCCAGCAGTTTAAGAGCAGGGACAACTAATGAAAAACTGTTTTTT
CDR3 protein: CASSLRAGTTNEKLFF

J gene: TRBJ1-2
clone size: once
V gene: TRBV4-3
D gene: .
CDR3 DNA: TGCGCCAGCAGCCAAGATCTCCTGGGACATGGCTATGGCTACACCTTC
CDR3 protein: CASSQDLLGHGYGYTF